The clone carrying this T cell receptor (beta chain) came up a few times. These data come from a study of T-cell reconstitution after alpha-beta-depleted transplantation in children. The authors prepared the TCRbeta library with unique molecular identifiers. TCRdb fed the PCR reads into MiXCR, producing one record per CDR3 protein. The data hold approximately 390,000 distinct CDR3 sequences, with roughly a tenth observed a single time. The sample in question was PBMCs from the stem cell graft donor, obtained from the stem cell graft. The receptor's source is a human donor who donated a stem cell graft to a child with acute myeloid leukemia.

CDR3 region: CASSQGVRQGGTYEQYF. CDR3 in DNA: TGCGCCAGCAGCCAAGGCGTTCGACAGGGCGGGACCTACGAGCAGTACTTC. The chain combines TRBV4-3 with TRBJ2-7, with a weak D call TRBD1 (7 bases). V was trimmed by 1 base and J by 2 bases, leaving 18 bases between them. The length of the CDR3 is 17 residues. Per the germline V gene, CDR1 is LGHNA and CDR2 is YSLEER.